This T cell receptor (beta chain) was found in a study of shared clonotypes between healthy human individuals. Terminally differentiated effector memory CD45RA+ cells were excluded by CCR7 positive selection of CD45RO-negative cells. The CDR3 consists of 16 residues. The V gene end was trimmed by 3 bases and the J gene end by 1 base; junction bases not matched to a gene: 6. Germline V gene lookup returns CDR1 SGHRS and CDR2 YFSETQ. Produced via immunoSEQ multiplex PCR; TCRdb's table is partial and in-frame only. The sample comprises 1.5 million to 2.5 million clones, 85% to 95% of which are singletons, and roughly 1.2% rests with the top ten.

This chain links TRBV5-1 with TRBJ2-5; 10 bases map to TRBD1. Sequenced: naive CD8+ T cells sorted from blood. The clonotype originates from a man aged 18-30 years in good health. The CDR3 sequence: CASSSLWTGGQETQYF. CDR3 nucleotide sequence: TGCGCCAGCAGCTCGCTCTGGACAGGGGGCCAAGAGACCCAGTACTTC.